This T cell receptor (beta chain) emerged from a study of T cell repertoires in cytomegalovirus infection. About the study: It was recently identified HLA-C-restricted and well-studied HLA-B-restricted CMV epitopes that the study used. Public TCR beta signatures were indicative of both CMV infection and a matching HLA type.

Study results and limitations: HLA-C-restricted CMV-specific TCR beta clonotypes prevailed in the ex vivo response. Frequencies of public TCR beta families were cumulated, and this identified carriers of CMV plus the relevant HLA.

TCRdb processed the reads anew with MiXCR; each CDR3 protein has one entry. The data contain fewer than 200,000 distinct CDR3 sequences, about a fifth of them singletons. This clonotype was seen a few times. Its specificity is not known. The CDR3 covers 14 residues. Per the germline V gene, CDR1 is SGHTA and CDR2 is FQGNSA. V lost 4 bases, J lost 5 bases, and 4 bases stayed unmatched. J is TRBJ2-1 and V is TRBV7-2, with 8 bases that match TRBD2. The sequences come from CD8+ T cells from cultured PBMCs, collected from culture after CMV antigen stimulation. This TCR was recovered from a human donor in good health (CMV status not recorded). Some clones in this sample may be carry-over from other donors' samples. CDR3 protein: CASSSRGGHNEQFF. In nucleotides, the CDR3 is TGTGCCAGCAGCTCCCGCGGGGGGCACAATGAGCAGTTCTTC.